The clone carrying this T cell receptor beta chain was observed a handful of times. The antigen is unknown. The data originate from a study of identical twins. The study, taken as a whole, reports: Sequences that were beta out-of-frame showed weaker excess twin sharing. Beta clonotypes that were abundant in cord blood contained fewer insertions, a pattern absent from memory repertoires.

Per the germline V gene, CDR1 is MDHEN and CDR2 is SYDVKM. The V and J ends lost 5 bases and 8 bases respectively, with 16 bases between them. This CDR3 has 15 amino acids. TCRdb redid the calling of the 5' RACE reads with MiXCR, one entry per CDR3 protein. The table has about 890,000 distinct CDR3 sequences, roughly an eighth seen once; the top ten hold about 1.5%. These data were also reused for a study on yellow fever vaccine responses in identical twins.

The rearrangement links TRBV28 to TRBJ1-6, with D possibly TRBD1 on 5 matching bases. This receptor was obtained from a woman aged 18-29 years in good health. Sequencing used PBMCs. The CDR3 is CASSHQGLGDSPLHF. CDR3 nucleotides: TGTGCCAGCAGTCACCAGGGACTTGGGGATTCACCCCTCCACTTT.